This T cell receptor beta chain was recovered during a study of cytomegalovirus exposure and HLA in healthy donors. A single count supports this clone. This CDR3 has 15 amino acids. From germline, CDR1 is SGHNT and CDR2 YENEEA. V shed 6 bases, J shed 7 bases, and the junction held 11 bases outside the gene matches. The PCR had 60 Vbeta and 13 Jbeta primers. Measured with immunoSEQ multiplex PCR; TCRdb has only the in-frame clones, and not every one. The table shows around 140,000 clones, with roughly 80% occurring only once. The sample consisted of PBMCs. This sequence originates from a man in his forties in good health and CMV-seronegative. This chain uses TRBV11-3 with TRBJ2-3; 9 nucleotides agree with TRBD1. The CDR3 DNA sequence: TGTGCCAGCAGTCTCGGGGGGACAGGGAAAAATACGCAGTATTTT. It is translated as CASSLGGTGKNTQYF.